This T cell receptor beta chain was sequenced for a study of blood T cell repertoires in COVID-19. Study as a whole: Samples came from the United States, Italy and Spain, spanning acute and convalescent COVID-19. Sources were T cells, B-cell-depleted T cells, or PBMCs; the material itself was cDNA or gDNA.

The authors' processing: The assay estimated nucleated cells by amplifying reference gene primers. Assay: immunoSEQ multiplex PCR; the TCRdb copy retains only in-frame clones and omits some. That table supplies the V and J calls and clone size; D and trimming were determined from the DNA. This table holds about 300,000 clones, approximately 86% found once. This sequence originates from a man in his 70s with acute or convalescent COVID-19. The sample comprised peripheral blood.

The CDR3 DNA reads TGTGCCAGTAGCCGCGCGGGGAACAATGAGCAGTTCTTC. Amino acids: CASSRAGNNEQFF. V gene TRBV19 combines with J gene TRBJ2-1; possible D gene TRBD2, 6 bases. Trimming removed 6 bases from V and 5 bases from J, with 11 bases in between. CDR1 is LNHDA and CDR2 is SQIVND in the germline V gene (reference sequence). This CDR3 is 13 amino acids long.